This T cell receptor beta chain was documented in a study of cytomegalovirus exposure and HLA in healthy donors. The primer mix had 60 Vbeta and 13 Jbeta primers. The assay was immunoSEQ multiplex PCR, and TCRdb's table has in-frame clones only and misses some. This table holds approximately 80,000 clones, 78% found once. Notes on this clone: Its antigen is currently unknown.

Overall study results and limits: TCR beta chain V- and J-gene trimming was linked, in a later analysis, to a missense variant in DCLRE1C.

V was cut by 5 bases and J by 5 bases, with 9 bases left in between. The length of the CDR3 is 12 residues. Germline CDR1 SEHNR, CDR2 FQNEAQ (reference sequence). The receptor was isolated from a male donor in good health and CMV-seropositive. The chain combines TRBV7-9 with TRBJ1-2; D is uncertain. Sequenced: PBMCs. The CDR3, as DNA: TGTGCCAGCAGCCAGACGGGTTATGGCTACACCTTC. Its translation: CASSQTGYGYTF.